These 17 T cell receptor beta chains share one sample of origin, sequenced in a study of T-cell memory formation after mild COVID-19. MiXCR, run by TCRdb on the 5' RACE reads, gives a single entry per CDR3 protein. Among some 320,000 distinct CDR3 sequences, approximately 16% were seen once, and the ten largest hold 20% to 25%. Source material: PBMCs or a T cell subset sorted from them (not recorded which). These receptors originate from a man between 18 and 35 years old who had mild COVID-19 (a few samples of this study predate the infection). Cell type and time point are not known.

The chain joins TRBV14 to TRBJ1-1; D remains ambiguous. The V gene's germline CDR1 is SGHDN and CDR2 FVKESK. The CDR3 loop spans 14 amino acids. The germline V and J ends were trimmed by 5 bases and 5 bases, with 15 bases remaining between them. CDR3 nucleotide sequence: TGTGCCAGCAGCGCTGGGCGTCCGAGGACTGAAGCTTTCTTT. Translation gives CASSAGRPRTEAFF.

This clonotype was seen only a few times. For the CDR3, the DNA is TGTGCCAGCAGTTTACCCCAGGGGGCGGCTAACTATGGCTACACCTTC. It yields the protein CASSLPQGAANYGYTF. The V and J genes are TRBV28 and TRBJ1-2; 8 bases are shared with TRBD1. The length of the CDR3 is 16 residues. Germline lookup yields CDR1 MDHEN and CDR2 SYDVKM. The trim removed 2 bases at V and 0 bases at J, leaving 5 bases unmatched.

This clonotype was observed a few times. This chain connects TRBV4-3 to TRBJ2-6; TRBD1 aligns across 9 bases. The J segment lost 3 bases and the V segment lost 3 bases, leaving 6 bases of the junction unmatched. The CDR3 totals 17 residues. In germline, CDR1 is LGHNA, CDR2 YSLEER. CDR3 loop: CASSQATGGIGANVLTF. DNA of the CDR3: TGCGCCAGCAGCCAGGCTACAGGGGGCATTGGGGCCAACGTCCTGACTTTC.

This clonotype appeared a few times. V usage is TRBV4-1 and J usage is TRBJ2-7; D gene unclear. Trimming shortened V by 0 bases and J by 2 bases, and 14 bases separated the two germline ends. Germline assignment: CDR1 MGHRA and CDR2 YSYEKL. This CDR3 is built from 16 residues. The CDR3 DNA reads TGCGCCAGCAGCCAAGATTCAACCCAGTTCACCTACGAGCAGTACTTC. Its translation: CASSQDSTQFTYEQYF.

This clonotype was seen many times. CDR3 nucleotide sequence: TGCGCCAGCAGCTTGGCCGGGGGAAATGAGCAGTTCTTC. The encoded protein is CASSLAGGNEQFF. This chain uses TRBV5-1 with TRBJ2-1; TRBD2 is a possible D gene (6 bases). The V end was cut by 0 bases, the J end by 7 bases, with 8 bases between. Germline V CDR1 and CDR2: SGHRS, YFSETQ. This CDR3 region has 13 residues.

This clonotype was counted ten times or more. The rearrangement uses TRBV7-2 and TRBJ2-1; 8 positions match TRBD2. V lost 5 bases, J lost 7 bases, and 13 bases stayed unmatched. The germline V gene has CDR1 SGHTA and CDR2 FQGNSA. The CDR3 consists of 16 residues. In DNA form, the CDR3 reads TGTGCCAGCAGCCCCGGCGGGGGGACCCCTCGAAATGAGCAGTTCTTC. Amino acids: CASSPGGGTPRNEQFF.

In this sample, this clonotype turned up a few times. The chain employs TRBV5-1 and TRBJ2-5, with D maybe TRBD1 (6 bases). Trimming stripped 1 base from V and 2 bases from J, with 12 bases between. Germline lookup yields CDR1 SGHRS and CDR2 YFSETQ. The CDR3 has 15 amino acids. The CDR3 loop reads CASSLNPGTQETQYF. The CDR3 DNA sequence: TGCGCCAGCAGCTTGAATCCGGGGACACAAGAGACCCAGTACTTC. Based on the CDR3 plus reference TRBV5-1 and TRBJ2-5, the full variable domain is KAGVTQTPRYLIKTRGQQVTLSCSPISGHRSVSWYQQTPGQGLQFLFEYFSETQRNKGNFPGRFSGRQFSNSRSEMNVSTLELGDSALYLCASSLNPGTQETQYFGPGTRLLVL.

This clonotype was observed a single time. This chain links TRBV6-5 with TRBJ1-4; 7 positions match TRBD1. V lost 0 bases to trimming and J lost 7 bases; unmatched junction nucleotides: 2. Germline-derived CDR1 and CDR2 are MNHEY and SVGAGI. There are 14 residues in the CDR3. The CDR3 region has the DNA TGTGCCAGCAGTTACTCGCAGGGGGGTGAAAAACTGTTTTTT. Its protein product is CASSYSQGGEKLFF.

CDR3 coding DNA: TGCGCCAGCAGCCGGACAGGGATAGGAGAAAAACTGTTTTTT. Translation: CASSRTGIGEKLFF. This chain uses TRBV5-1 with TRBJ1-4; 8 positions agree with TRBD1. CDR1 and CDR2 from the germline V gene are SGHRS and YFSETQ. V lost 4 bases to trimming and J lost 8 bases; unmatched junction nucleotides: 7. CDR3 length: 14 residues.

This chain joins TRBV5-1 and TRBJ1-2; tentatively, D is TRBD1 (5 bases). The CDR3 totals 14 residues. Trimming left V 0 bases short and J 0 bases short, with 6 bases between. Germline CDR1 reads SGHRS; CDR2 reads YFSETQ. The CDR3 reads CASSLGQSNYGYTF. In DNA, the CDR3 is TGCGCCAGCAGCTTGGGACAGTCTAACTATGGCTACACCTTC.

This clonotype ranks as medium-sized. The rearrangement uses TRBV5-6 and TRBJ2-3; 7 nucleotides agree with TRBD2. Germline assignment: CDR1 SGHDT and CDR2 YYEEEE. This CDR3 comprises 16 residues. V shed 1 base and J 2 bases; nucleotides not matched to a gene: 7. The CDR3 sequence: CASSLYKRGLTDTQYF. CDR3 sequence (DNA): TGTGCCAGCAGCTTGTATAAGCGGGGACTCACAGATACGCAGTATTTT.

The rearrangement uses TRBV7-9 and TRBJ2-5; D unclear. The germline V and J ends were trimmed by 5 bases and 7 bases, with 14 bases remaining between them. The CDR3 sequence is 13 residues long. Germline lookup yields CDR1 SEHNR and CDR2 FQNEAQ (reference sequence). CDR3 DNA sequence: TGTGCCAGCAGCATCCAAAGCGACGTGACCCAGTACTTC. It specifies CASSIQSDVTQYF.

This clonotype was detected a few times. CDR3 nucleotides: TGTGCCAGCAAAGGCGGGACTAGCACAGATACGCAGTATTTT. This gives the protein CASKGGTSTDTQYF. This rearrangement joins TRBV6-6 to TRBJ2-3; D might be TRBD2 (6 bases). Trimming shortened V by 7 bases and J by 0 bases, and 11 bases separated the two germline ends. The CDR3 is 14 residues long. Per the germline V gene, CDR1 is MNHNY and CDR2 is SVGAGI (reference sequence).

V usage is TRBV6-5 and J usage is TRBJ1-2, with TRBD1 matching over 7 bases. V dropped 6 bases and J dropped 4; count of bases not matched to a gene: 14. Germline CDR1 MNHEY, CDR2 SVGAGI. The CDR3 runs to 16 residues. The CDR3 nucleotides read TGTGCCAGCAGGACGCCTCCCGACAGGGATAGCTATGGCTACACCTTC. Encoded protein: CASRTPPDRDSYGYTF.

This clonotype has only a few counts. The gene calls are TRBV20-1 and TRBJ1-2, with 10 bases lining up with TRBD1. The germline gives CDR1 DFQATT, CDR2 SNEGSKA (reference sequence). V shed 0 bases and J 5 bases; nucleotides not matched to a gene: 6. This CDR3 is 15 amino acids long. CDR3 nucleotide sequence: TGCAGTGCTAGAGACCGGGACAGGGGAGGGTATGGCTACACCTTC. Translating gives CSARDRDRGGYGYTF.

The chain uses TRBV19 and TRBJ1-5, with a weak D call TRBD1 (6 bases). From germline, CDR1 is LNHDA and CDR2 SQIVND (reference sequence). The V and J ends lost 9 bases and 5 bases respectively, with 14 bases between them. The CDR3 is 13 amino acids. The CDR3 DNA is TGTGCCAGCCAGAGACAGGCCTATCAGCCCCAGCATTTT. Protein: CASQRQAYQPQHF.

This clonotype was detected ten times or more. V gene TRBV7-2 combines with J gene TRBJ2-7; D may match TRBD1 or TRBD2 (6 bases each). CDR3 length equals 16 residues. The germline gives CDR1 SGHTA, CDR2 FQGNSA. The germline V and J ends were trimmed by 1 base and 2 bases, with 15 bases remaining between them. CDR3 coding DNA: TGTGCCAGCAGCTTAGTTGGGGGGCCGGAGGCCTACGAGCAGTACTTC. It yields the protein CASSLVGGPEAYEQYF.